The clone carrying this T cell receptor (beta chain) was counted only a few times. The sample comes from a study of CD8+ T cells in alopecia areata. Extraction of RNA preceded its reverse transcription into cDNA, which served as the sequencing template. Sequenced by immunoSEQ multiplex PCR; TCRdb stores in-frame clones only, minus some. The sample lists 150,000 to 160,000 clones, about 53% occurring once. Germline CDR1 reads LNHDA; CDR2 reads SQIVND (reference sequence). This CDR3 contains 16 residues. V lost 3 bases, J lost 3 bases, and 7 bases stayed unmatched. Alopecia areata patients provided lesional scalp punch biopsies and peripheral blood, both collected for the study. From PBMCs, CD4+ and CD8+ T cells were sorted.

This clonotype was sampled from a human donor with alopecia areata. Sample: CD8+ T cells sorted from blood, taken at week 0. The V gene is TRBV19, the J gene TRBJ2-2, with 7 bases that match TRBD1. CDR3 bases: TGTGCCAGTAGTATGATAGGACAGGACTACACCGGGGAGCTGTTTTTT. It specifies CASSMIGQDYTGELFF.